A selection of T cell receptor beta chains follows, all from one sample in a study of Ad26.COV2.S vaccination and SARS-CoV-2 variants. Here immunoSEQ multiplex PCR was the method, and the copy in TCRdb shows in-frame clones only, minus some. The table lists 360,000 or so clones, 87% of them singletons, with approximately 3.6% in the top ten. The sample here was peripheral blood, taken in a trial of Ad26.COV2.S vaccine versus placebo. These receptors were taken from a person between 18 and 65 years old who received the Ad26.COV2.S COVID-19 vaccine or a placebo. CDR3s include the opening cysteine and the closing phenylalanine or tryptophan. D genes are given only for firm matches. A row's size may be missing; if present it is once, few, many or a size class.

clone_size,j_call,v_call,cdr3_length,d_call,cdr3_nt,cdr3_aa
many,TRBJ1-2,TRBV12-3/TRBV12-4,13,.,TGTGCCAGCAGTTTAGGGGCAGGTCACGGCTACACCTTC,CASSLGAGHGYTF
.,TRBJ2-1,TRBV27,15,TRBD2,TGTGCCAGCAGCCTAGGGACTAGCGGATACAATGAGCAGTTCTTC,CASSLGTSGYNEQFF
.,TRBJ1-2,TRBV28,12,.,TGTGCCAGCAGAGAAGAACCTTATGGCTACACCTTC,CASREEPYGYTF
few,TRBJ1-6,TRBV15,12,.,TGTGCCACCAGGGACTATAATTCACCCCTCCACTTT,CATRDYNSPLHF
.,TRBJ2-3,TRBV20-1,11,.,TGCAGTGTTTTGGCCCGCGATACGCAGTATTTT,CSVLARDTQYF
.,TRBJ1-1,TRBV19,15,.,TGTGCCAGTAGTCGAACTGGAACAGGGCGCACTGAAGCTTTCTTT,CASSRTGTGRTEAFF
.,TRBJ2-2,TRBV19,13,.,TGTGCCAGTAGTCCTACTCAGACCGGGGAGCTGTTTTTT,CASSPTQTGELFF
.,TRBJ2-5,TRBV4-2,17,TRBD1,TGTGCCAGCAGCCAAGACTCGACAGGGAAGTACCAAGAGACCCAGTACTTC,CASSQDSTGKYQETQYF
.,TRBJ2-7,TRBV30,14,.,TGTGCCTGGAGTGCACGGGGGATACCCTACGAGCAGTACTTC,CAWSARGIPYEQYF
.,TRBJ1-1,TRBV7-3,18,TRBD1,TGTGCCAGCATCGGTATAGACAGGGGGCGGGTAGTGAACACTGAAGCTTTCTTT,CASIGIDRGRVVNTEAFF
.,TRBJ2-7,TRBV25-1,14,.,TGTGCCAGCAGTGAGATTGGTTTGGACTACGAGCAGTACTTC,CASSEIGLDYEQYF
few,TRBJ1-5,TRBV2,15,.,TGTGCCAGCAGCCCCCAGAGATATAGCAATCAGCCCCAGCATTTT,CASSPQRYSNQPQHF
few,TRBJ2-7,TRBV5-6,12,.,TGTGCCAGCAGCTTGGGGGGCTACGAGCAGTACTTC,CASSLGGYEQYF
once,TRBJ2-3,TRBV5-1,15,TRBD1,TGCGCCAGCAGCTTGGGGGCCAGGGGGACAGATACGCAGTATTTT,CASSLGARGTDTQYF
few,TRBJ1-6,TRBV9,15,.,TGTGCCAGCAGCGGGTCTCAGGGGAGAGGTTCACCCCTCCACTTT,CASSGSQGRGSPLHF
.,TRBJ2-6,TRBV3-1/TRBV3-2,17,.,TGTGCCAGCAGAACCGGGGCCAGTGCATTGGGGGCCAACGTCCTGACTTTC,CASRTGASALGANVLTF
.,TRBJ2-5,TRBV9,21,TRBD2,TGTGCCAGCAGCGTCCAACCCACCGGGACTAGCGGGGGAGTTGCCGTTGAGACCCAGTACTTC,CASSVQPTGTSGGVAVETQYF
.,TRBJ2-1,TRBV29-1,17,TRBD2,TGCAGCGTCCGAAAACCCAGACGCGGGAGCTCCTACAATGAGCAGTTCTTC,CSVRKPRRGSSYNEQFF
once,TRBJ1-2,TRBV5-1,13,TRBD1,TGCGCCAGCAGCCTCGGGACAGGGGTTGGCTACACCTTC,CASSLGTGVGYTF
.,TRBJ1-4,TRBV15,15,TRBD1,TGTGCCACCAGTACCACTCAGGGGGTGGATGAAAAACTGTTTTTT,CATSTTQGVDEKLFF
once,TRBJ1-1,TRBV5-8,14,.,TGTGCCAGCAGCTTGGGGGGAGGGAACACTGAAGCTTTCTTT,CASSLGGGNTEAFF
.,TRBJ1-1,TRBV5-5,15,.,TGTGCCAGCAGCTACGAGGACCATCTTAACACTGAAGCTTTCTTT,CASSYEDHLNTEAFF
.,TRBJ2-7,TRBV19,16,TRBD1,TGTGCCAGTAGTACCCTCCGACAGGGGGGAACCTACGAGCAGTACTTC,CASSTLRQGGTYEQYF
.,TRBJ1-5,TRBV5-6,14,.,TGTGCCAGCAGCCCCGGAGGTCCCAATCAGCCCCAGCATTTT,CASSPGGPNQPQHF
.,TRBJ1-2,TRBV6-1,15,TRBD1,TGTGCCAGCAGTGAGTACAGGGGGTCGGACTATGGCTACACCTTC,CASSEYRGSDYGYTF